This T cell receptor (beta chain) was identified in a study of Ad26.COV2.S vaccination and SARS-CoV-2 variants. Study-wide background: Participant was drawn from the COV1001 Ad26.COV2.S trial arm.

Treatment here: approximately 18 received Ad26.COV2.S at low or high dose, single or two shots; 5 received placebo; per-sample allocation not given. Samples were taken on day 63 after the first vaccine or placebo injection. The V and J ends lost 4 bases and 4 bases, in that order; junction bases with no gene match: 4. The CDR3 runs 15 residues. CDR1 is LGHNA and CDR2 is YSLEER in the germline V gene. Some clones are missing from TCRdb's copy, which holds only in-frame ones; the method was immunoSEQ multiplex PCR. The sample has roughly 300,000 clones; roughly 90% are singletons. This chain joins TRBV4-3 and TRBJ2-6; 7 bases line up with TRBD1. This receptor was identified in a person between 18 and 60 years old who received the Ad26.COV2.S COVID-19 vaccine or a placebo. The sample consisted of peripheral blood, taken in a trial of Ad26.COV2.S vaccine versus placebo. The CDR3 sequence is CASSREGAGANVLTF. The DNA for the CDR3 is TGCGCCAGCAGCCGAGAGGGGGCGGGGGCCAACGTCCTGACTTTC.